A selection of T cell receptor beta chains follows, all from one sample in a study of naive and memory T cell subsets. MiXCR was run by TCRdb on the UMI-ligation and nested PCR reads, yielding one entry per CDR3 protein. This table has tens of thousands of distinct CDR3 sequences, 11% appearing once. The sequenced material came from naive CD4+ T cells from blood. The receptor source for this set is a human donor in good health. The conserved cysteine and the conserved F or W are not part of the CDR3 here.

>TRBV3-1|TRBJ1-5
ASSRRGSGNQPQH
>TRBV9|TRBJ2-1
ASSVGVNNEQF
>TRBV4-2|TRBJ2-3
ASSPRQRGVTDTQY
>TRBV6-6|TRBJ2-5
ASSTSSGRAAPRETQY
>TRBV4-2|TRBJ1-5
ASSPAGNQPQH
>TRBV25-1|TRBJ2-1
ASSESYRERWGSYNEQF
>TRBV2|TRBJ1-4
ASSRTGSGEKLF
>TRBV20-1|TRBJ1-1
SARRGITEAF
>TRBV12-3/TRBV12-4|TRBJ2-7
ASSRRGGSEQY
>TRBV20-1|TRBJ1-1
SARGGQPNTEAF
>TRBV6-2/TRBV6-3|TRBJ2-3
ASSYSIFDTQY
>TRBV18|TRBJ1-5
ASSPMTGGRQPQH